Given below is one T cell receptor beta chain in context. Its antigen is currently unknown. TRB cDNA was prepared as libraries by UMI-labeled 5' RACE. TCRdb re-called the 5' RACE reads and gives one entry per CDR3 protein, without DNA. The sample's table shows 45,000 or so distinct CDR3 sequences. The sample comes from a study of CXCR3-negative and CXCR3-positive naive CD8 T cells. The study, taken as a whole, reports: Similar TRBV-TRBJ gene usage was seen in naive CXCR3-negative and CXCR3-positive cells, but not in memory cells.

Germline V lookup: CDR1 SEHNR, CDR2 FQNEAQ (reference sequence). The CDR3 runs to 16 residues. This TCR was sampled from a human donor in good health. Some clones in this sample may be carry-over from other donors' samples. This rearrangement joins TRBV7-9 to TRBJ1-1. The sequenced sample was naive CXCR3- CD8+ T cells from blood. Subset in this sample: CD45RO-CCR7+CD27+CD95- naive CD8+ T cells lacking CXCR3 (TNR3-). The CDR3: CASSLAGRTRGVEAFF.